This record concerns one T cell receptor beta chain sequence. This entry is derived from a study of T cells expressing NK-cell markers. CDR3 size: 13 residues. Germline V CDR1 and CDR2: SGHDN, FVKESK. Using the 5' RACE reads, TCRdb records one entry per CDR3 protein without DNA. Here the sample table reports roughly 430,000 distinct CDR3 sequences. The rearrangement uses TRBV14 and TRBJ1-2. Sequences were obtained from blood T cells: a sorted CD56 or NKG2C T cell subset, CD4+ or CD8+ T cells, or bulk PBMC T cells (not recorded which). This receptor was identified in a woman between 18 and 70 years old in good health. CDR3 residues: CASSPWTAYGYTF.